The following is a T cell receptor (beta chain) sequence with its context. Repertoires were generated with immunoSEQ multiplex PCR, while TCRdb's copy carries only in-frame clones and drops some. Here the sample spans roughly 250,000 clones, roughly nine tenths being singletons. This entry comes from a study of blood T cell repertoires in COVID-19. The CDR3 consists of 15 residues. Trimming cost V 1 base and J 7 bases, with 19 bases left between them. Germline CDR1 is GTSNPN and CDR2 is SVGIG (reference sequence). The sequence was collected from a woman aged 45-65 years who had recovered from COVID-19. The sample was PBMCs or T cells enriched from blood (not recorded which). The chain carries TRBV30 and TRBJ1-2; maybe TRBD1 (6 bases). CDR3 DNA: TGTGCCTGGAGTGGGTCTGGTGGGGGCCTCACTGGCTACACCTTC. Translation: CAWSGSGGGLTGYTF. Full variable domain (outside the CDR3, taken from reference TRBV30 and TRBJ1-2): SQTIHQWPATLVQPVGSPLSLECTVEGTSNPNLYWYRQAAGRGLQLLFYSVGIGQISSEVPQNLSASRPQDRQFILSSKKLLLSDSGFYLCAWSGSGGGLTGYTFGSGTRLTVV.